Presented here are 24 T cell receptor beta chains from one specimen sequenced in a study of blood T cells in healthy people across ages. Primers used in a second PCR of roughly 7 to 11 cycles were a sample-barcoded 5' primer and a J-beta primer mix. TCRdb analysed the 5' RACE reads with MiXCR anew, one entry per CDR3 protein. The data show hundreds of thousands of distinct CDR3 sequences, over 20% seen once. The specimen sequenced was blood. The source of these receptors is a man aged 65 to 79 in good health.

This clonotype was recorded many times. The V and J genes are TRBV7-9 and TRBJ1-3; D may be TRBD1 (5 bases). The CDR3 extends over 15 amino acids. Trimming stripped 1 base from V and 1 base from J, with 8 bases between. Germline V gives CDR1 SEHNR, CDR2 FQNEAQ (reference sequence). CDR3 bases: TGTGCCAGCAGCTTAGTCGGGGGATCTGGAAACACCATATATTTT. This encodes CASSLVGGSGNTIYF.

CDR3 coding DNA: TGCAGTGCTGGAACAGGGGTGAGCTCCTACAATGAGCAGTTCTTC. It codes for CSAGTGVSSYNEQFF. V usage is TRBV20-1 and J usage is TRBJ2-1; the match to TRBD1 covers 7 bases. V shed 5 bases, J shed 0 bases, and the junction held 7 bases outside the gene matches. This CDR3 contains 15 residues. The germline gives CDR1 DFQATT, CDR2 SNEGSKA (reference sequence).

As to this clonotype: One base away lies a much larger clone, so this may be a sequencing read error. The chain couples TRBV3-1 to TRBJ2-7; unclear D gene. CDR3 size: 13 residues. CDR1 LGHDT and CDR2 YNNKEL come from the germline V gene (reference sequence). The CDR3 DNA reads as TGTGCCAGCAACCAAGATTTATTGGGGGAGCAGTACTTC. Translation: CASNQDLLGEQYF.

This clonotype was seen a handful of times. V usage is TRBV29-1 and J usage is TRBJ1-2, with unresolved D. The germline gives CDR1 SQVTM, CDR2 ANQGSEA. V lost 5 bases, J lost 3 bases, and 10 bases lay in between. This CDR3 region has 12 residues. The CDR3 sequence: CSVKQGYYGYTF. The CDR3 DNA reads as TGCAGCGTTAAACAAGGTTACTATGGCTACACCTTC. The full variable domain, in which reference TRBV29-1 and TRBJ1-2 provide the parts outside the CDR3, is SAVISQKPSRDICQRGTSLTIQCQVDSQVTMMFWYRQQPGQSLTLIATANQGSEATYESGFVIDKFPISRPNLTFSTLTVSNMSPEDSSIYLCSVKQGYYGYTFGSGTRLTVV.

This clonotype was seen more than once but under ten times. The V gene is TRBV28, the J gene TRBJ2-1, with D perhaps being TRBD1 or TRBD2 (6 bases each). Trimming left V 8 bases short and J 5 bases short, with 19 bases between. Germline CDR1 MDHEN, CDR2 SYDVKM. The CDR3 is made up of 15 amino acids. The CDR3 is CASSNPVEGDNEQFF. The CDR3 coding sequence is TGTGCCAGCTCTAATCCCGTGGAGGGGGACAATGAGCAGTTCTTC.

The CDR3 bases are TGTGCCAGCAGTTTACTAGCGGGAGCATTTTACGAGCAGTACTTC. Protein: CASSLLAGAFYEQYF. V is TRBV6-2 or TRBV6-3 and J is TRBJ2-7, with TRBD2 matching over 11 bases. The CDR3 has 15 amino acids. V trimming: 4 bases; J trimming: 4 bases; junction bases outside the gene matches: 6. CDR1 and CDR2 (germline): MNHEY, SVGEGT.

This clonotype has a handful of counts. The chain has TRBV7-8 and TRBJ2-7, with a possible D match to TRBD1 (6 bases). The V and J ends lost 1 base and 2 bases respectively, with 12 bases between them. The germline CDR1 and CDR2 sequences are SGHVS and FQNEAQ. CDR3 size: 15 residues. This CDR3 is CASSLGGQSTYEQYF. The CDR3 DNA reads as TGTGCCAGCAGCTTAGGGGGGCAGAGTACCTACGAGCAGTACTTC.

This clonotype has just a few counts. CDR3 in amino acids: CASSLSGSSLVETQYF. The CDR3 region has the DNA TGCGCCAGCAGCTTGAGCGGGAGTTCTTTAGTCGAGACCCAGTACTTC. The rearrangement joins TRBV5-1 to TRBJ2-5; 8 nucleotides align to TRBD2. Unmatched junction bases numbered 10, after V lost 1 base and J lost 5 bases. The CDR3 totals 16 residues. Germline lookup yields CDR1 SGHRS and CDR2 YFSETQ.

The V and J genes are TRBV7-8 and TRBJ2-5, with 8 positions matching TRBD1. V trimming: 3 bases; J trimming: 1 base; junction bases outside the gene matches: 10. The CDR3 contains 17 residues. Germline CDR1 reads SGHVS; CDR2 reads FQNEAQ. The CDR3 coding sequence is TGTGCCAGCAGCTTGAGGCTGAACAGGGGGTCCCAAGAGACCCAGTACTTC. This encodes CASSLRLNRGSQETQYF.

This clonotype has more than one count but fewer than ten. An end of the junction does not agree with germline; a read error may underlie this. J is TRBJ2-1 and V is TRBV2; the D is unclear. CDR3 length: 13 residues. CDR1 SNHLY and CDR2 FYNNEI come from the germline V gene. CDR3 nucleotide sequence: TGTGCCAGCACCGACCCCCGCTACATTGAGCAGTTCTTC. Encoded protein: CASTDPRYIEQFF.

The genes are TRBV5-5 and TRBJ2-7, with D possibly TRBD2 on 7 matching bases. Germline-derived CDR1 and CDR2 are SGHKS and YYEKEE (reference sequence). Deletions cut 4 bases from V and 4 bases from J, with 18 bases between. The CDR3 contains 15 residues. CDR3 bases: TGTGCCAGCAGCACTACAGGGAGGGCTGGTTACGAGCAGTACTTC. Its translation: CASSTTGRAGYEQYF.

The genes are TRBV10-3 and TRBJ2-7; D is unclear. The ends were cut back, 11 bases at V and 6 bases at J, with 14 bases in the middle. This CDR3 is built from 11 residues. Per the germline V gene, CDR1 is ENHRY and CDR2 is SYGVKD. CDR3 loop: CAASGDAEQYF. CDR3 in DNA: TGTGCCGCCTCGGGCGACGCCGAGCAGTACTTC.

The genes are TRBV7-6 and TRBJ2-5; D may match TRBD1 or TRBD2 (5 bases each). The end of the DNA fits TRBJ2-1 better, so the J call may be wrong. The CDR3 contains 14 residues. Germline assignment: CDR1 SGHVS and CDR2 FNYEAQ. The CDR3, as DNA: TGTGCCAGCAGCTTATGGGGGAGCGGCAATGAGCAGTTCTTC. Translating gives CASSLWGSGNEQFF.

The chain has TRBV6-1 and TRBJ1-1, with TRBD1 identical over 8 bases. Per germline, CDR1 MNHNS and CDR2 SASEGT. The V gene end was trimmed by 5 bases and the J gene end by 3 bases; junction bases not matched to a gene: 8. The CDR3 is made up of 15 amino acids. Written as DNA, the CDR3 is TGTGCCAGCAGTCCGCAGGGGGCGGGGGACACTGAAGCTTTCTTT. It is translated as CASSPQGAGDTEAFF.

The gene calls are TRBV16 and TRBJ1-2, with D unclear. The ends were cut back, 2 bases at V and 0 bases at J, with 7 bases in the middle. This CDR3 has 14 residues. Germline assignment: CDR1 KGHSY and CDR2 FQNENV. Here the CDR3 DNA reads TGTGCCAGCAGCCAACTACAGCCTAACTATGGCTACACCTTC. Translated, it gives CASSQLQPNYGYTF.

This clonotype was detected many times. The J gene is TRBJ2-2, the V gene TRBV7-3, with a weak D call TRBD2 (6 bases). The germline V and J ends were trimmed by 5 bases and 5 bases, with 12 bases remaining between them. This CDR3 contains 14 residues. Germline CDR1 SGHTA, CDR2 FQGTGA. The CDR3 coding sequence is TGTGCCAGCAGCCCGGGAGTTGCTACCGGGGAGCTGTTTTTT. It encodes CASSPGVATGELFF.

CDR3: CASSQDTGYGYTF. The CDR3 coding sequence is TGTGCCAGCAGCCAAGATACAGGTTATGGCTACACCTTC. The rearrangement links TRBV3-1 to TRBJ1-2; a weak D match, TRBD1 (5 bases). The CDR3 runs 13 residues. V lost 0 bases to trimming and J lost 5 bases, with 7 bases between them. CDR1 and CDR2 (germline): LGHDT, YNNKEL (reference sequence).

This clonotype appeared a few times. The gene calls are TRBV6-5 and TRBJ1-2; 9 nucleotides align to TRBD1. Germline assignment: CDR1 MNHEY and CDR2 SVGAGI. Trimming removed 6 bases from V and 1 base from J; junction bases left unmatched: 3. There are 14 residues in the CDR3. CDR3 sequence: CASRTGQGNYGYTF. The CDR3 bases are TGTGCCAGCAGGACGGGACAGGGTAACTATGGCTACACCTTC.

This clonotype was counted only a few times. V gene TRBV12-3 or TRBV12-4 combines with J gene TRBJ2-5, with 8 bases matching TRBD1. TRBJ2-1 explains the end of the DNA better; the J call may be wrong. The CDR3 totals 13 residues. In DNA, the CDR3 is TGTGCCAGCAGTCCAGGACAGGGATTCAACCAGTTCTTC. It codes for CASSPGQGFNQFF.

This clonotype turned up a few times. The chain combines TRBV5-1 with TRBJ2-5; unclear D gene. The ends were cut back, 7 bases at V and 0 bases at J, with 10 bases in the middle. The CDR3 is 13 residues long. The germline gives CDR1 SGHRS, CDR2 YFSETQ. CDR3: CASPLLYQETQYF. For the CDR3, the DNA is TGCGCCAGCCCCCTATTGTACCAAGAGACCCAGTACTTC.

This clonotype has more than one count but fewer than ten. This sequence joins TRBV3-1 and TRBJ2-5, with D unresolved. The last part of the DNA fits TRBJ2-1 better; the J call may be wrong. Germline V gene data show CDR1 as LGHDT and CDR2 as YNNKEL (reference sequence). There are 16 residues in the CDR3. The CDR3 loop reads CASSQEFGTLRNEQFF. The CDR3 nucleotides are TGTGCCAGCAGCCAAGAATTTGGTACACTTCGCAATGAGCAGTTCTTC.

The chain couples TRBV29-1 to TRBJ2-3; TRBD1 matches 8 bases. Germline V gene data show CDR1 as SQVTM and CDR2 as ANQGSEA. The CDR3 length is 15 residues. Trimming cost V 0 bases and J 3 bases; bases outside gene matches: 5. The CDR3 spells CSVEDWTGTTDTQYF. CDR3 coding DNA: TGCAGCGTTGAAGACTGGACAGGGACGACAGATACGCAGTATTTT.

The sample holds many counts of this clonotype. J is TRBJ2-1 and V is TRBV27, with 10 positions matching TRBD1. Losses at the gene ends were 1 base for V and 7 bases for J; bases not matched to a gene: 4. CDR3 length: 15 residues. CDR1 is MNHEY and CDR2 is SMNVEV in the germline V gene (reference sequence). CDR3 in DNA: TGTGCCAGCAGTTTATGGGGACAGGGGATGAATGAGCAGTTCTTC. This sequence encodes CASSLWGQGMNEQFF.

This clonotype was found many times. The V gene is TRBV5-1, the J gene TRBJ1-4; 7 nucleotides line up with TRBD1. This CDR3 contains 14 residues. V lost 5 bases, J lost 4 bases, and 5 bases stayed unmatched. From germline, CDR1 is SGHRS and CDR2 YFSETQ. The CDR3 bases are TGCGCCAGCAGGCTTACAGGGGATAATGAAAAACTGTTTTTT. The encoded protein is CASRLTGDNEKLFF.